The 4 T cell receptor beta chains below were found in one sample sequenced in a study of metastatic and nonmetastatic thyroid tumors. Thyroid surgery had not been preceded by any treatment in any patient. TCRdb ran MiXCR on the PCR reads. The sample includes 30,000 to 35,000 clones, around 23% of them seen just once. The specimen was tumor tissue. The source is a male donor with papillary thyroid cancer or a benign thyroid nodule (not recorded which). Some clones in this sample may be carry-over from other donors' samples.

This clone came up many times. V and J are TRBV6-1 and TRBJ2-3; tentatively, D is TRBD2 (6 bases). The CDR3 consists of 13 residues. Germline V gene sequence: CDR1 MNHNS, CDR2 SASEGT. V lost 9 bases to trimming and J lost 2 bases, with 12 bases between them. CDR3 sequence reads: CASRVAVTDTQYF. In nucleotides, the CDR3 is TGTGCCAGTAGGGTAGCGGTCACAGATACGCAGTATTTT.

V is TRBV9 and J is TRBJ2-5; 8 bases agree with TRBD2. This CDR3 is built from 14 residues. V shed 4 bases, J shed 7 bases, and the junction held 9 bases outside the gene matches. Germline CDR1 is SGDLS and CDR2 is YYNGEE. In DNA, the CDR3 is TGTGCCAGCAGCCTCGGGGGACTAGAGCGGACCCAGTACTTC. Protein sequence: CASSLGGLERTQYF.

This clone was detected ten times or more. The chain uses TRBV20-1 and TRBJ2-5; D ambiguous. V was clipped by 1 base and J by 5 bases, with 11 bases between them. Per germline, CDR1 DFQATT and CDR2 SNEGSKA (reference sequence). The CDR3 consists of 13 residues. The CDR3 is CSARASMAETQYF. As DNA, the CDR3 is TGCAGTGCTAGAGCGAGCATGGCGGAGACCCAGTACTTC.

This clone was counted many times. The sample contains more than one DNA sequence encoding this CDR3. The chain combines TRBV28 with TRBJ2-1, with D unresolved. Germline V gene sequence: CDR1 MDHEN, CDR2 SYDVKM. V shed 3 bases and J shed 6 bases, with 15 bases lying between them. This CDR3 spans 15 amino acids. CDR3 loop: CASSLIPGRTNEQFF. As DNA, the CDR3 is TGTGCCAGCAGTTTGATTCCCGGCAGGACCAATGAGCAGTTCTTC.